Listed here are 6 T cell receptor beta chains from one sample, sequenced in a study of T cells after yellow fever vaccination. TCRdb used MiXCR to reprocess the 5' RACE reads, holding one entry per CDR3 protein. There are some 670,000 distinct CDR3 sequences in the sample; roughly 12% occur only once, and about 15% lies in the top ten. Sequencing was performed on PBMCs, taken on the day of the yellow fever booster vaccination. The origin of the receptors is a man younger than 40 who received the YFV17D yellow fever vaccine.

This clonotype was seen at least ten times. V is TRBV7-6 and J is TRBJ2-1, with TRBD2 matching 7 bases. The trim removed 5 bases at V and 6 bases at J, leaving 7 bases unmatched. The CDR3 is made up of 14 amino acids. Germline-derived CDR1 and CDR2 are SGHVS and FNYEAQ. CDR3 region: CASSPGGGINEQFF. CDR3 DNA sequence: TGTGCCAGCAGCCCTGGGGGGGGGATCAATGAGCAGTTCTTC.

J is TRBJ2-3 and V is TRBV5-1; D unclear. V was clipped by 3 bases and J by 2 bases, with 10 bases between them. The CDR3 loop spans 14 amino acids. Per the germline V gene, CDR1 is SGHRS and CDR2 is YFSETQ. The CDR3 here is CASSSTPSTDTQYF. The CDR3 region has the DNA TGCGCCAGCAGCTCTACCCCGTCCACAGATACGCAGTATTTT.

The count of this clonotype is one. The rearrangement joins TRBV24-1 to TRBJ2-3; D remains unclear. The CDR3 extends over 15 amino acids. Germline values: CDR1 KGHDR, CDR2 SFDVKD. V lost 4 bases to trimming and J lost 3 bases, with 13 bases between them. DNA of the CDR3: TGTGCCACCAGTGACCCGACAAGAATTACAGATACGCAGTATTTT. Translated: CATSDPTRITDTQYF.

The rearrangement uses TRBV28 and TRBJ1-5; 7 bases match TRBD1. V dropped 5 bases and J dropped 3; count of bases not matched to a gene: 7. Germline V gene sequence: CDR1 MDHEN, CDR2 SYDVKM. The CDR3 spans 15 residues. The CDR3 sequence is CASSQRTGVNQPQHF. The CDR3 DNA reads as TGTGCCAGCAGTCAGCGGACAGGCGTCAATCAGCCCCAGCATTTT.

This clonotype has just a few counts. A much larger clone sits a single nucleotide away, making a read error possible. The chain couples TRBV5-1 to TRBJ2-1; no firm D call. The length of the CDR3 is 14 residues. Germline V gene data show CDR1 as SGHRS and CDR2 as YFSETQ. V was pared by 0 bases and J by 2 bases, with 6 bases between. The CDR3 sequence is CASSLDGPYNEQFF. CDR3 DNA: TGCGCCAGCAGCTTGGATGGCCCCTACAATGAGCAGTTCTTC.

V and J are TRBV4-3 and TRBJ2-1; tentative D call: TRBD2 (6 bases). Trimming cost V 8 bases and J 9 bases, with 20 bases left between them. The germline CDR1 and CDR2 sequences are LGHNA and YSLEER. This CDR3 comprises 14 residues. Written as DNA, the CDR3 is TGCGCCAGCGCGTGTGGGAGGTCGAAGTTTGAGCAGTTCTTC. This encodes CASACGRSKFEQFF.